Below are 10 T cell receptor beta chains sequenced from a single sample in a study of CD8 T cells in ankylosing spondylitis. Study results and caveats: For ankylosing spondylitis blood, a TCR beta motif of 7 to 9 highly homologous variants appeared characteristic.

These receptors' antigens are unknown. TCRdb re-analysed the 5' RACE reads in MiXCR, keeping a single row per CDR3 protein. The table lists 800,000 to 900,000 distinct CDR3 sequences, about an eighth of them singletons. The sample was blood, either unsorted or a sorted T cell fraction (not recorded which). The receptors were gathered from a male donor with ankylosing spondylitis.

In this sample, this clonotype turned up many times. As DNA, the CDR3 is TGCGCCAGCAGGTTCGGACTTGGGACTGAAGCTTTCTTT. It encodes CASRFGLGTEAFF. The genes are TRBV5-1 and TRBJ1-1; D gene unclear. Germline lookup yields CDR1 SGHRS and CDR2 YFSETQ. V was shortened by 5 bases and J by 5 bases, with 13 bases between the two germline ends. The CDR3 spans 13 residues.

The rearrangement links TRBV5-1 to TRBJ2-6; D gene unclear. Germline V gives CDR1 SGHRS, CDR2 YFSETQ. V lost 1 base to trimming and J lost 2 bases, with 10 bases between them. The CDR3 is made up of 16 amino acids. The CDR3, as DNA: TGCGCCAGCAGCTTGATGGGGTTTCCTGGGGCCAACGTCCTGACTTTC. Its translation: CASSLMGFPGANVLTF.

The sample holds a few counts of this clonotype. This chain links TRBV20-1 with TRBJ2-3, with 9 bases matching TRBD2. Trimming cost V 6 bases and J 7 bases; bases outside gene matches: 8. There are 13 residues in the CDR3. The germline V gene encodes CDR1 DFQATT and CDR2 SNEGSKA (reference sequence). CDR3 loop: CSAERGEEHTQYF. For the CDR3, the DNA is TGCAGTGCGGAGCGGGGGGAGGAACATACGCAGTATTTT.

The gene calls are TRBV4-2 and TRBJ1-1, with 9 nucleotides matching TRBD1. There are 18 residues in the CDR3. Germline CDR1 LGHNA, CDR2 YNFKEQ. V dropped 0 bases and J dropped 1; count of bases not matched to a gene: 9. The CDR3 protein is CASSQDFTGGARNTEAFF. As DNA, the CDR3 is TGTGCCAGCAGCCAAGATTTCACAGGGGGCGCGAGGAACACTGAAGCTTTCTTT.

About this clonotype itself: A much larger clone lies one base from this, so it may be a read error. The chain has TRBV4-3 and TRBJ1-3, with 7 bases fitting TRBD1. CDR1 LGHNA and CDR2 YSLEER come from the germline V gene. V was pared by 3 bases and J by 2 bases, with 1 base of the junction left unmatched. The length of the CDR3 is 14 residues. The CDR3 region has the DNA TGCGCCAGCAGCCAGACAGGGACTGGAAACACCATATATTTT. Its translation is CASSQTGTGNTIYF.

V and J are TRBV10-1 and TRBJ2-1; tentative D call: TRBD1 (5 bases). This CDR3 comprises 14 residues. Trimming removed 3 bases at V and 2 bases at J, with 8 bases between. Germline-derived CDR1 and CDR2 are WNHNN and SYGVQD (reference sequence). The CDR3 DNA is TGCGCCAGCAGTGAAGGGGTTGCCTACAATGAGCAGTTCTTC. This gives the protein CASSEGVAYNEQFF.

V and J are TRBV24-1 and TRBJ2-5; 9 bases align to TRBD2. This CDR3 region has 15 residues. The V gene end was trimmed by 4 bases and the J gene end by 4 bases; junction bases not matched to a gene: 6. Germline loops: CDR1 KGHDR, CDR2 SFDVKD. The DNA of the CDR3 is TGTGCCACCAGTGAACTCACTAGCGGGTCAGAGACCCAGTACTTC. This sequence encodes CATSELTSGSETQYF.

In this sample, this clonotype turned up a few times. The rearrangement uses TRBV5-1 and TRBJ2-7; 9 positions match TRBD2. Unmatched junction bases numbered 7, after V lost 4 bases and J lost 2 bases. This CDR3 spans 15 amino acids. Germline loops: CDR1 SGHRS, CDR2 YFSETQ. CDR3: CASSGGLAGTYEQYF. The CDR3 region has the DNA TGCGCCAGCAGCGGGGGACTAGCCGGTACCTACGAGCAGTACTTC.

Many counts were recorded for this clonotype. V gene TRBV20-1 combines with J gene TRBJ2-7; TRBD1 agrees at 7 bases. Germline V gives CDR1 DFQATT, CDR2 SNEGSKA (reference sequence). V lost 1 base and J lost 3; bases outside the gene matches: 3. There are 13 residues in the CDR3. For the CDR3, the DNA is TGCAGTGCTAGAGTGGCAGGGGGCTACGAGCAGTACTTC. Residues: CSARVAGGYEQYF.

The gene calls are TRBV4-3 and TRBJ2-5; no clear D gene. The CDR3 is made up of 14 amino acids. The germline V gene encodes CDR1 LGHNA and CDR2 YSLEER. V gave up 1 base and J gave up 5 bases, with 11 bases separating them. The CDR3 region is CASSQGTAGETQYF. The CDR3 DNA is TGCGCCAGCAGCCAAGGGACGGCCGGGGAGACCCAGTACTTC.